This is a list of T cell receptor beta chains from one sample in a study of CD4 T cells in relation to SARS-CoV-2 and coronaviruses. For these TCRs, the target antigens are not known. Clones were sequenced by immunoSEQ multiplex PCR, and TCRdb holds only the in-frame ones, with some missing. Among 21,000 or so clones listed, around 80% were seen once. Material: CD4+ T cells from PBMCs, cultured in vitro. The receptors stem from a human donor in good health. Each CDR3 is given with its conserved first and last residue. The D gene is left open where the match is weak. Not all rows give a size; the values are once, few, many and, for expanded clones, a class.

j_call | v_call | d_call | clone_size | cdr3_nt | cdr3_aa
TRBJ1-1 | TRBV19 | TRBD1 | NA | TGTGCCAGTAGTTACAGGGGACTAAGCACTGAAGCTTTCTTT | CASSYRGLSTEAFF
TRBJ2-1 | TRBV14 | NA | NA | TGTGCCAGCAGCCGTGGCGGGACCTACAATGAGCAGTTCTTC | CASSRGGTYNEQFF
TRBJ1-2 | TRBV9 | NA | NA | TGTGCCAGCAGCCCCAGTATGGGGGTCAAGACAGGCGGCTACACCTTC | CASSPSMGVKTGGYTF
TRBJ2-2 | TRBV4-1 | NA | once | TGCGCCAGCAGCCAAAGTCCGGGACAGAACACCGGGGAGCTGTTTTTT | CASSQSPGQNTGELFF
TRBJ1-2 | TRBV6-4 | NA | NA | TGTGCCAGCAGTAATAACTATGGCTACACCTTC | CASSNNYGYTF
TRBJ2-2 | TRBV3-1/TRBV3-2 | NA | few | TGTGCCAGCAGCCAAAAGGGTGAGCGGGCAGCGACCGGGGAGCTGTTTTTT | CASSQKGERAATGELFF
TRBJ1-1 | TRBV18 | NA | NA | TGTGCCAGCTCACCACCTAACGGGGAGGCGAACACTGAAGCTTTCTTT | CASSPPNGEANTEAFF
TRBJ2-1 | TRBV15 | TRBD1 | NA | TGTGCCACCTCCTACCGGGACAGGGCTCGGAATGAGCAGTTCTTC | CATSYRDRARNEQFF
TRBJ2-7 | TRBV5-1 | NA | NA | TGCGCCAGCAGCTTCGTGGGGTCCTCCTACGAGCAGTACTTC | CASSFVGSSYEQYF
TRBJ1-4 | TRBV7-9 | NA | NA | TGTGCCAGCAGCTTAGAGGGGCGGCAAGAAAAACTGTTTTTT | CASSLEGRQEKLFF
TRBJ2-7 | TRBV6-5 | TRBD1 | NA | TGTGCCAGCATCCGGGACAGAATTTACGAGCAGTACTTC | CASIRDRIYEQYF
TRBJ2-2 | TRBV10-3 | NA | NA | TGTGCCATCAGTGAGCTATCCGTATCCGGGGAGCTGTTTTTT | CAISELSVSGELFF
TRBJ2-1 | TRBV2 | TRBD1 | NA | TGTGCCAGCAGTCAAAACCGGGACAGCGAGCAGTTCTTC | CASSQNRDSEQFF
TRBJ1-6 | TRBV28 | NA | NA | TGTGCCAGCAGTGGGCCCAGGACAGCGATCTATAATTCACCCCTCCACTTT | CASSGPRTAIYNSPLHF